This T cell receptor (beta chain) is from a study of PD-1 blockade in classical Hodgkin lymphoma. Trimming shortened V by 3 bases and J by 1 base, and 11 bases separated the two germline ends. CDR3 length: 15 residues. The germline gives CDR1 LNHDA, CDR2 SQIVND (reference sequence). Here immunoSEQ multiplex PCR was the method, and the copy in TCRdb shows in-frame clones only, minus some. The sample includes approximately 5,000 clones, approximately 66% of them seen just once. As concerns this clone: The antigen remains unidentified.

Whole-study findings and limits: According to reports, newly diagnosed patients had lower baseline TCR diversity than healthy donors, and relapsed/refractory patients had lower baseline TCR diversity still. It was among complete responders that baseline diversity resembled that of newly diagnosed patients. In CD4+ cells, TCR diversity went up significantly by C4D1, but in CD8+ cells it did not. Initiation of nivolumab under 1 year after ASCT led to exclusion of patients.

Every patient relapsed after autologous stem cell transplantation, and brentuximab vedotin exposure varied. The V gene is TRBV19, the J gene TRBJ2-3; D not resolved. The input for sequencing was peripheral blood mononuclear cells (PBMCs), taken before the second cycle of nivolumab. This receptor was obtained from a human donor with classical Hodgkin lymphoma. This CDR3 is CASSIQRFGTDTQYF. CDR3 bases: TGTGCCAGTAGTATTCAAAGGTTTGGCACAGATACGCAGTATTTT.